The text below deals with one T cell receptor beta chain. Each donor was a healthy Caucasian individual from Russia, aged 6 to 90. Per sample, extraction of total RNA gave at least 5.5 micrograms in every case. This specimen belongs to a study of blood T cells in healthy people across ages. A second about 7 to 12 cycle PCR used barcoded and J-beta primers. Every cDNA molecule carried a tag from a template-switch adaptor bearing 12 random nucleotides. TCRdb re-called the 5' RACE reads through MiXCR, storing one row per CDR3 protein. The top ten hold approximately 40% of the sample, which has 700,000 to 850,000 distinct CDR3 sequences, approximately 55% seen once. The source material was blood. The receptor's source is a man older than 75 in good health.

This CDR3 is CSVEEEPFGDEQFF. CDR3 coding DNA: TGCAGCGTTGAAGAGGAACCGTTCGGGGATGAGCAGTTCTTC. The chain links TRBV29-1 to TRBJ2-1; D perhaps matches TRBD2 (5 bases). This CDR3 contains 14 residues. Per germline, CDR1 SQVTM and CDR2 ANQGSEA. V was pared by 0 bases and J by 8 bases, with 14 bases between.